This TCR beta chain was profiled in a study of T cell responses to AZD1222 COVID-19 vaccine. Study-wide background: Second-dose timings of about 4 or about 12 weeks were pooled. Study results and caveats: The study found vaccine-associated CD4 TCRs spanning spike, dominant at 160-218 and 743-854. The donor cohort was predominantly white British with a female majority, and clonal diversity may have been underestimated. Reports say nearly half of spike-specific TCRs go after unmutated variant regions.

Germline trimming cut 8 bases from V and 1 base from J; bases unmatched to any gene: 2. This CDR3 has 14 amino acids. Germline CDR1 is SGHTA and CDR2 is FQGTGA. Worth noting for this clone: Its target is not known.

Produced via immunoSEQ multiplex PCR; TCRdb's table is partial and in-frame only. The sample contains tens of thousands of clones, around 90% of which appear only once. The sequence derives from an adult in good health. The sample was peripheral blood, taken on day 0 of AZD1222 vaccination. The chain joins TRBV7-3 to TRBJ2-2; TRBD2 aligns across 9 bases. CDR3 coding DNA: TGTGCCAGCCAACTAGCGGGGAACACCGGGGAGCTGTTTTTT. It codes for CASQLAGNTGELFF.